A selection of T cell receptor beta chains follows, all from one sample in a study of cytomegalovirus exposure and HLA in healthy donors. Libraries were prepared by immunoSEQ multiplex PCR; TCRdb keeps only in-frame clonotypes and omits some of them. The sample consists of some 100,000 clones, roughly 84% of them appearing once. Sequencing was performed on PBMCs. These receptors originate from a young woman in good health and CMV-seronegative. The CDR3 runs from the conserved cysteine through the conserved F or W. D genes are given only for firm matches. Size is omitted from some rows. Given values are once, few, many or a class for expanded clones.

cdr3_aa: CAIRDGQGGYTF; cdr3_nt: TGTGCCATCAGAGATGGACAGGGCGGCTACACCTTC; clone_size: once; j_call: TRBJ1-2; d_call: TRBD1; v_call: TRBV10-3
cdr3_aa: CASMKGAFF; cdr3_nt: TGTGCCAGCATGAAGGGGGCTTTCTTT; clone_size: NA; j_call: TRBJ1-1; d_call: NA; v_call: TRBV7-9
cdr3_aa: CASSVNTGTEAFF; cdr3_nt: TGTGCCAGCAGCGTCAATACCGGCACTGAAGCTTTCTTT; clone_size: NA; j_call: TRBJ1-1; d_call: NA; v_call: TRBV6-1
cdr3_aa: CASSGQGYRKLFF; cdr3_nt: TGTGCCAGTAGTGGGCAGGGGTATCGAAAACTGTTTTTT; clone_size: few; j_call: TRBJ1-4; d_call: NA; v_call: TRBV19
cdr3_aa: CASSPHATGREAFF; cdr3_nt: TGTGCCAGCAGCCCCCACGCGACAGGGCGTGAAGCTTTCTTT; clone_size: NA; j_call: TRBJ1-1; d_call: TRBD1; v_call: TRBV7-9
cdr3_aa: CASSIGTVTDEQFF; cdr3_nt: TGTGCCAGTAGTATTGGGACAGTAACGGATGAGCAGTTCTTC; clone_size: NA; j_call: TRBJ2-1; d_call: TRBD1; v_call: TRBV19
cdr3_aa: CASSPPGTGTYGYTF; cdr3_nt: TGCGCCAGCAGTCCCCCCGGGACAGGGACCTATGGCTACACCTTC; clone_size: NA; j_call: TRBJ1-2; d_call: TRBD1; v_call: TRBV23-1
cdr3_aa: CASSARRSSYNEQFF; cdr3_nt: TGTGCCAGCAGTGCCCGACGGAGCTCCTACAATGAGCAGTTCTTC; clone_size: NA; j_call: TRBJ2-1; d_call: NA; v_call: TRBV6-1
cdr3_aa: CASSQGLSGGAYNEQFF; cdr3_nt: TGCGCCAGCAGCCAAGGGCTTAGCGGGGGGGCCTACAATGAGCAGTTCTTC; clone_size: NA; j_call: TRBJ2-1; d_call: TRBD2; v_call: TRBV4-1
cdr3_aa: CASSLSGDETQYF; cdr3_nt: TGTGCTAGCAGCTTATCAGGTGACGAGACCCAGTACTTC; clone_size: NA; j_call: TRBJ2-5; d_call: NA; v_call: TRBV7-7